The 28 T cell receptor beta chains in this list originate from one sample, sequenced in a study of technical replicates of blood from a handful of donors. Profiled with immunoSEQ multiplex PCR; TCRdb holds only in-frame clones, not every one. The table shows more than 90,000 clones, with about 94% occurring only once. Source material: T cells isolated from PBMCs. These receptors all stem from a human donor in good health.

This clone has just one count. The CDR3 spells CASSLDPAGSTDTQYF. The CDR3 DNA follows: TGTGCCAGCAGCTTAGACCCAGCGGGAAGCACAGATACGCAGTATTTT. The rearrangement joins TRBV13 to TRBJ2-3; 7 bases are shared with TRBD2. In germline, CDR1 is PRHDT, CDR2 FYEKMQ (reference sequence). J was trimmed by 0 bases and V by 1 base; bases with no gene match: 4. This CDR3 contains 16 residues.

The gene calls are TRBV7-9 and TRBJ1-6; TRBD1 matches at 7 bases. Germline assignment: CDR1 SEHNR and CDR2 FQNEAQ (reference sequence). Trimming at V came to 5 bases and at J to 7 bases, leaving 11 bases not matched to a gene. This CDR3 contains 16 residues. The CDR3: CASSPRPRQGNSPLHF. CDR3 sequence (DNA): TGTGCCAGCAGCCCACGTCCCAGACAGGGAAATTCACCCCTCCACTTT.

The gene calls are TRBV6-5 and TRBJ1-6; D call uncertain. With 6 bases removed from V and 7 bases from J, the gap between germline ends came to 16 bases. The CDR3 covers 15 residues. Germline V CDR1 and CDR2: MNHEY, SVGAGI. The CDR3 DNA reads TGTGCCAGCAGGGACCCCGGGGTGGGGAATTCACCCCTCCACTTT. It yields the protein CASRDPGVGNSPLHF.

The V gene is TRBV7-6, the J gene TRBJ2-2, with 12 bases identical to TRBD2. V gave up 6 bases and J gave up 6 bases; unmatched junction bases: 17. Looked up from germline, CDR1 is SGHVS and CDR2 is FNYEAQ. The CDR3 spans 19 residues. The CDR3 DNA reads as TGTGCCAGCAGACGAGGGACTAGCGGGCCTCATGGGGAAGCCGGGGAGCTGTTTTTT. It is translated as CASRRGTSGPHGEAGELFF.

The CDR3 reads CASSPLVAENTGELFF. The CDR3 coding sequence is TGTGCCAGCTCACCACTTGTGGCGGAGAACACCGGGGAGCTGTTTTTT. This sequence joins TRBV18 and TRBJ2-2; no clear D gene. This CDR3 has 16 amino acids. CDR1 and CDR2 from the germline V gene are KGHSH and LQKENI. V lost 1 base and J 1 base, leaving 10 bases between the germline ends.

This sequence joins TRBV5-6 and TRBJ2-1; possible D gene TRBD2, 5 bases. CDR1 and CDR2 (germline): SGHDT, YYEEEE. The length of the CDR3 is 18 residues. V lost 1 base, J lost 3 bases, and 20 bases lay in between. The CDR3 is CASSLRSDYGYYYNEQFF. CDR3 nucleotides: TGTGCCAGCAGCTTGCGGAGCGACTACGGGTACTACTACAATGAGCAGTTCTTC.

The rearrangement uses TRBV27 and TRBJ2-3; D possibly corresponds to TRBD2 (6 bases). Trimming stripped 5 bases from V and 1 base from J, with 10 bases between. The CDR3 extends over 14 amino acids. Per the germline V gene, CDR1 is MNHEY and CDR2 is SMNVEV (reference sequence). For the CDR3, the DNA is TGTGCCAGCAGTCTCGGGAGAGGCACAGATACGCAGTATTTT. Its protein is CASSLGRGTDTQYF.

The V call is TRBV13, the J call TRBJ2-1, with D hard to call. The CDR3 covers 14 residues. Trimming pared 4 bases from V and 3 bases from J, leaving 10 bases between. Germline CDR1 reads PRHDT; CDR2 reads FYEKMQ (reference sequence). Here the CDR3 reads CASSSPRNYNEQFF. The CDR3 region has the DNA TGTGCCAGCAGCTCCCCGAGAAACTACAATGAGCAGTTCTTC.

This chain uses TRBV27 with TRBJ2-1, with 10 bases matching TRBD2. CDR3 size: 19 residues. V was clipped by 3 bases and J by 0 bases; unmatched bases: 11. Germline CDR1 and CDR2: MNHEY and SMNVEV (reference sequence). CDR3 sequence reads: CASSLRAGGITSSYNEQFF. The CDR3 DNA is TGTGCCAGCAGTTTGAGAGCGGGGGGGATAACGAGCTCCTACAATGAGCAGTTCTTC.

J is TRBJ2-5 and V is TRBV5-4; D perhaps matches TRBD2 (5 bases). The CDR3 length is 16 residues. Trimming pared 3 bases from V and 1 base from J, leaving 16 bases between. The V gene's germline CDR1 is SGHNT and CDR2 YYREEE (reference sequence). CDR3 DNA: TGTGCCAGCAGCTGGGAGCAGGTCCTTCCCCAAGAGACCCAGTACTTC. Translation gives CASSWEQVLPQETQYF. Using reference TRBV5-4 and TRBJ2-5 for the parts outside the CDR3, the full variable domain is ETGVTQSPTHLIKTRGQQVTLRCSSQSGHNTVSWYQQALGQGPQFIFQYYREEENGRGNFPPRFSGLQFPNYSSELNVNALELDDSALYLCASSWEQVLPQETQYFGPGTRLLVL.

V is TRBV5-6 and J is TRBJ2-7; D is possibly TRBD2 (5 bases). Per the germline V gene, CDR1 is SGHDT and CDR2 is YYEEEE. The CDR3 is 12 amino acids. The V and J ends lost 6 bases and 1 base respectively, with 8 bases between them. CDR3 nucleotide sequence: TGTGCCAGCAACGGACTTTCCTACGAGCAGTACTTC. As protein: CASNGLSYEQYF.

The gene calls are TRBV27 and TRBJ2-1, with 14 positions matching TRBD2. Losses at the gene ends were 8 bases for V and 8 bases for J; bases not matched to a gene: 26. Germline CDR1 and CDR2: MNHEY and SMNVEV (reference sequence). This CDR3 has 21 residues. CDR3 residues: CASFHSARGRGTSGSRDEQFF. The DNA of the CDR3 is TGTGCCAGCTTTCACTCGGCCCGTGGGAGAGGGACTAGCGGGAGTCGCGATGAGCAGTTCTTC.

The chain recombines TRBV5-1 with TRBJ2-3, with TRBD2 matching over 14 bases. The CDR3 is 17 amino acids. Trimming removed 4 bases from V and 6 bases from J; junction bases left unmatched: 10. CDR1 and CDR2 (germline): SGHRS, YFSETQ. For the CDR3, the DNA is TGCGCCAGCAGCATACAAGGGACTAGCGGGAGTGGGGATACGCAGTATTTT. It codes for CASSIQGTSGSGDTQYF. Combining the CDR3 with reference TRBV5-1 and TRBJ2-3 gives the whole variable domain KAGVTQTPRYLIKTRGQQVTLSCSPISGHRSVSWYQQTPGQGLQFLFEYFSETQRNKGNFPGRFSGRQFSNSRSEMNVSTLELGDSALYLCASSIQGTSGSGDTQYFGPGTRLTVL.

The J gene is TRBJ2-3, the V gene TRBV4-1; 8 positions match TRBD2. This CDR3 contains 18 residues. CDR1 is MGHRA and CDR2 is YSYEKL in the germline V gene. V was pared by 0 bases and J by 5 bases, with 13 bases of the junction left unmatched. CDR3: CASSQDRAGGAVRDTQYF. The DNA for the CDR3 is TGCGCCAGCAGCCAAGATAGGGCCGGGGGGGCGGTAAGAGATACGCAGTATTTT.

V usage is TRBV6-6 and J usage is TRBJ1-5; D may be TRBD1 (5 bases). This CDR3 has 12 amino acids. Trimming took off 10 bases at V and 10 bases at J, with 17 bases between the two ends. The germline gives CDR1 MNHNY, CDR2 SVGAGI (reference sequence). The CDR3 protein is CATGVRGDPQHF. DNA of the CDR3: TGTGCCACCGGGGTGCGGGGGGACCCCCAGCATTTT.

The chain employs TRBV25-1 and TRBJ2-1; possible D gene TRBD1, 5 bases. CDR1 MGHDK and CDR2 SYGVNS come from the germline V gene. This CDR3 is 14 amino acids long. V lost 5 bases and J lost 4, with 12 bases in between. In DNA form, the CDR3 reads TGTGCCAGCAGTTCTAGGGGCCGTTACAATGAGCAGTTCTTC. Translation: CASSSRGRYNEQFF.

This clone was seen only a few times. V and J are TRBV19 and TRBJ1-1; D unresolved. The CDR3 spans 12 residues. CDR1 and CDR2 (germline): LNHDA, SQIVND (reference sequence). The germline V and J ends were trimmed by 7 bases and 4 bases, with 10 bases remaining between them. DNA of the CDR3: TGTGCCAGTACTGATAGAGGCACTGAAGCTTTCTTT. This translates into CASTDRGTEAFF.

This chain joins TRBV4-1 and TRBJ2-3; D may be TRBD2 (5 bases). The CDR3 spans 12 residues. Germline CDR1 MGHRA, CDR2 YSYEKL. The V gene lost 4 bases and the J gene lost 4 bases, with 6 bases spanning the gap. The CDR3 DNA reads TGCGCCAGCAGCCGACTATCAGATACGCAGTATTTT. Translated: CASSRLSDTQYF.

The gene calls are TRBV5-1 and TRBJ1-6; D call uncertain. There are 13 residues in the CDR3. From germline, CDR1 is SGHRS and CDR2 YFSETQ. V was cut by 2 bases and J by 7 bases, with 7 bases left in between. The CDR3 loop is CASSFTANSPLHF. The CDR3 DNA is TGCGCCAGCAGCTTTACAGCCAATTCACCCCTCCACTTT.

This clone was observed a single time. The DNA for the CDR3 is TGCGCCACGGGGGACAGCCGTCCCGACAATGAGCAGTTCTTC. Amino acid sequence: CATGDSRPDNEQFF. V is TRBV10-2 and J is TRBJ2-1; possible D gene TRBD1, 7 bases. V lost 10 bases to trimming and J lost 5 bases, with 18 bases between them. The CDR3 length is 14 residues. In germline, CDR1 is WSHSY, CDR2 SAAADI.

The chain combines TRBV27 with TRBJ2-1, with TRBD2 matching over 10 bases. The CDR3 covers 16 residues. Germline assignment: CDR1 MNHEY and CDR2 SMNVEV (reference sequence). Unmatched junction bases numbered 12, after V lost 8 bases and J lost 5 bases. The CDR3 reads CASRLLSGRRNNEQFF. CDR3 in DNA: TGTGCCAGCCGCCTTCTTAGCGGGAGGAGGAACAATGAGCAGTTCTTC.

The V gene is TRBV18, the J gene TRBJ2-1; D may be TRBD1 (6 bases). Germline CDR1 and CDR2: KGHSH and LQKENI. The CDR3 spans 14 residues. Between the trimmed V and J ends, which lost 6 bases and 7 bases, there was a span of 16 bases. The CDR3 nucleotides are TGTGCCAGCTCGACGCAGGGGTCCAATAATGAGCAGTTCTTC. Translated, it gives CASSTQGSNNEQFF.

This chain uses TRBV28 with TRBJ2-7; tentative D call: TRBD2 (7 bases). The CDR3 totals 14 residues. V was pared by 7 bases and J by 4 bases, with 17 bases between. CDR1 and CDR2 (germline): MDHEN, SYDVKM. CDR3 sequence (DNA): TGTGCCAGCATTCCCCGGGGGGCGGGTTACGAGCAGTACTTC. It yields the protein CASIPRGAGYEQYF.

The rearrangement uses TRBV15 and TRBJ2-2; TRBD2 aligns across 8 bases. Germline V gene lookup returns CDR1 LNHNV and CDR2 YYDKDF (reference sequence). The CDR3 totals 18 residues. J was trimmed by 5 bases and V by 0 bases; bases with no gene match: 11. The CDR3: CATSRDRGAGGGTGELFF. The CDR3 DNA reads TGTGCCACCAGCAGAGATAGGGGTGCGGGAGGCGGGACCGGGGAGCTGTTTTTT.

This chain links TRBV6-4 with TRBJ2-3; no reliable D call. Trimming left V 2 bases short and J 6 bases short, with 18 bases between. In germline, CDR1 is MRHNA, CDR2 SNTAGT. This CDR3 has 16 residues. The CDR3 here is CASSDVYGGSWDTQYF. DNA of the CDR3: TGTGCCAGCAGTGACGTTTATGGCGGCTCATGGGATACGCAGTATTTT.

The chain employs TRBV5-3 and TRBJ2-4; 8 bases fit TRBD2. TRBV5-3 is an ORF; its function is uncertain. Losses at the gene ends were 0 bases for V and 1 base for J; bases not matched to a gene: 9. The CDR3 is 18 amino acids. This CDR3 is CARSLDNGGGLAKNIQYF. The CDR3 DNA follows: TGTGCCAGAAGCTTGGATAATGGCGGGGGGCTCGCCAAAAACATTCAGTACTTC.

The chain carries TRBV30 and TRBJ1-1; D is perhaps TRBD1 (6 bases). This CDR3 region has 15 residues. With 3 bases removed from V and 1 base from J, the gap between germline ends came to 15 bases. Germline V gives CDR1 GTSNPN, CDR2 SVGIG (reference sequence). CDR3 residues: CAWSQRQAENTEAFF. CDR3 nucleotides: TGTGCCTGGAGCCAAAGACAGGCCGAGAACACTGAAGCTTTCTTT. Together with reference TRBV30 and TRBJ1-1, the CDR3 gives the full variable domain: SQTIHQWPATLVQPVGSPLSLECTVEGTSNPNLYWYRQAAGRGLQLLFYSVGIGQISSEVPQNLSASRPQDRQFILSSKKLLLSDSGFYLCAWSQRQAENTEAFFGQGTRLTVV.

This chain uses TRBV5-1 with TRBJ1-1; TRBD1 aligns across 8 bases. The trim removed 0 bases at V and 8 bases at J, leaving 12 bases unmatched. Germline CDR1 reads SGHRS; CDR2 reads YFSETQ. The CDR3 has 16 amino acids. In DNA form, the CDR3 reads TGCGCCAGCAGCTTGGGGGGTGTCCCGGGACAGGAGGAAGCTTTCTTT. Protein sequence: CASSLGGVPGQEEAFF.